This T cell receptor (beta chain) was identified in a study of T cell clusters in autoimmune cytopenias. Study details: Per sample, median TRB depth was roughly 56,000 reads, yielding a median approximately 2,400 distinct clonotypes. Study results and caveats: Functional roles of the in silico T cell clusters still await experimental validation.

With regard to this clonotype: Its target is unknown.

This CDR3 is 15 amino acids long. TRB rearrangements were amplified by touch-down multiplex PCR with mixed TRB-A/B primers. TCRdb reanalyzed the multiplex PCR reads and collapses them to one entry per CDR3 protein, without DNA. This sample's clone table lists around 8,000 distinct CDR3 sequences. TRB was amplified from 250 ng of peripheral blood genomic DNA per sample. Input material: peripheral blood. The rearrangement joins TRBV12-3 or TRBV12-4 to TRBJ1-1; TCRdb picks TRBD1, but there is no DNA to check that call. The TCR originated in a human donor with an autoimmune cytopenia or autoimmune hepatitis (not recorded which). The CDR3 region is CASIGGTARNTEAFF.